The 30 T cell receptor beta chains in this list originate from one sample, sequenced in a study of blood T cell repertoires in COVID-19. Measured with immunoSEQ multiplex PCR; TCRdb has only the in-frame clones, and not every one. The data hold approximately 230,000 clones, with 88% observed a single time. Sample: peripheral blood. The source of these receptors is a woman younger than 45 with COVID-19, enrolled during active disease.

The V call is TRBV3-1 (or the pseudogene TRBV3-2), the J call TRBJ2-2; 7 bases are shared with TRBD1. CDR3 size: 15 residues. CDR1 and CDR2 from the germline V gene are LGHDT and YNNKEL (reference sequence). Trimming at V came to 4 bases and at J to 1 base, leaving 3 bases not matched to a gene. CDR3 sequence (DNA): TGTGCCAGCAGCCCCTGGACAGGGAACACCGGGGAGCTGTTTTTT. This gives the protein CASSPWTGNTGELFF.

The rearrangement links TRBV2 to TRBJ1-2; 8 bases are a match to TRBD1. CDR1 SNHLY and CDR2 FYNNEI come from the germline V gene. V lost 8 bases to trimming and J lost 1 base; unmatched junction nucleotides: 18. The CDR3 covers 18 residues. CDR3: CASYETGANPTHNYGYTF. The CDR3 nucleotides are TGTGCCAGCTATGAGACAGGGGCCAACCCTACTCATAACTATGGCTACACCTTC.

This clone showed up just a few times. This chain links TRBV29-1 with TRBJ2-1; D is possibly TRBD1 (7 bases). Germline CDR1 reads SQVTM; CDR2 reads ANQGSEA. The CDR3 is 13 residues long. The V and J ends lost 8 bases and 11 bases respectively, with 22 bases between them. CDR3 bases: TGCAGCTATTCCCCTTCAGGGGGGACGCAGCAGTTCTTC. It codes for CSYSPSGGTQQFF.

This clone was seen once. The V and J genes are TRBV6-2 or TRBV6-3 and TRBJ2-5; 8 nucleotides align to TRBD1. There are 14 residues in the CDR3. V shed 4 bases, J shed 1 base, and the junction held 2 bases outside the gene matches. Germline V CDR1 and CDR2: MNHEY, SVGEGT. CDR3 nucleotide sequence: TGTGCCAGCAGTTGGGACAGGAGCCAAGAGACCCAGTACTTC. Translating gives CASSWDRSQETQYF.

This clone was recorded a few times. The rearrangement uses TRBV14 and TRBJ2-7; 8 bases align to TRBD2. Germline lookup yields CDR1 SGHDN and CDR2 FVKESK. The CDR3 covers 12 residues. CDR3 amino acids: CEQREPSYEQYV. The CDR3, as DNA: TGCGAACAGCGGGAGCCGTCCTACGAGCAGTACGTC.

V usage is TRBV29-1 and J usage is TRBJ2-7; 9 bases line up with TRBD1. Losses at the gene ends were 4 bases for V and 5 bases for J; bases not matched to a gene: 3. This CDR3 spans 12 amino acids. CDR1 is SQVTM, CDR2 ANQGSEA, per germline. The CDR3 spells CSVVQGADEQYF. CDR3 DNA: TGCAGCGTTGTACAGGGGGCCGACGAGCAGTACTTC.

The rearrangement joins TRBV16 to TRBJ1-6; unclear D gene. Deletions cut 0 bases from V and 10 bases from J, with 13 bases between. The germline V gene has CDR1 KGHSY and CDR2 FQNENV. The CDR3 is made up of 15 amino acids. For the CDR3, the DNA is TGTGCCAGCAGCCAATCGGTCGGACTTCAATCACCCCTCCACTTT. Amino acids: CASSQSVGLQSPLHF.

The V and J genes are TRBV11-2 and TRBJ1-1; D possibly corresponds to TRBD1 (6 bases). Germline CDR1 and CDR2: SGHAT and FQNNGV. Trimming cost V 1 base and J 0 bases, with 12 bases left between them. The CDR3 length is 16 residues. The CDR3 sequence is CASSLALDRLNTEAFF. CDR3 bases: TGTGCCAGCAGCTTAGCCCTGGACAGATTGAACACTGAAGCTTTCTTT. The entire variable domain, with the rest obtained from reference TRBV11-2 and TRBJ1-1, is as follows: EAGVAQSPRYKIIEKRQSVAFWCNPISGHATLYWYQQILGQGPKLLIQFQNNGVVDDSQLPKDRFSAERLKGVDSTLKIQPAKLEDSAVYLCASSLALDRLNTEAFFGQGTRLTVV.

The chain couples TRBV4-3 to TRBJ1-2; 7 nucleotides agree with TRBD1. CDR1 is LGHNA and CDR2 is YSLEER in the germline V gene. This CDR3 is 15 amino acids long. Trimming removed 1 base from V and 8 bases from J; junction bases left unmatched: 10. The CDR3 bases are TGCGCCAGCAGCCAAGGGGCCTTGACAGGGAGAGGCTACACCTTC. Amino acids: CASSQGALTGRGYTF.

The chain has TRBV15 and TRBJ2-1, with TRBD1 matching over 7 bases. Germline V gene data show CDR1 as LNHNV and CDR2 as YYDKDF (reference sequence). This CDR3 has 15 amino acids. The ends lost 0 bases at V and 8 bases at J; junction bases unmatched: 7. CDR3 loop: CATSREQGNMDEQFF. CDR3 nucleotides: TGTGCCACCAGCAGAGAACAGGGGAATATGGATGAGCAGTTCTTC.

The chain links TRBV6-6 to TRBJ1-6, with TRBD1 as a possible D gene (5 bases). The germline V gene encodes CDR1 MNHNY and CDR2 SVGAGI (reference sequence). V was pared by 0 bases and J by 10 bases, with 16 bases between. The CDR3 loop spans 16 amino acids. The chain's CDR3 is CASSYSAVRGESPLHF. CDR3 bases: TGTGCCAGCAGTTACTCGGCCGTTCGGGGGGAATCACCCCTCCACTTT.

As for this clone: The same CDR3 can be traced to other DNA sequences in this sample. The chain joins TRBV5-1 to TRBJ1-4; 8 nucleotides line up with TRBD1. CDR3 length: 15 residues. Per the germline V gene, CDR1 is SGHRS and CDR2 is YFSETQ. J lost 2 bases, V lost 5 bases, and 5 bases had no gene match. The DNA for the CDR3 is TGCGCCAGCAGTTCGACAGGGGCTACTAATGAAAAACTGTTTTTT. This gives the protein CASSSTGATNEKLFF.

The genes are TRBV7-2 and TRBJ2-5; TRBD1 matches 7 bases. J lost 4 bases, V lost 5 bases, and 7 bases had no gene match. In germline, CDR1 is SGHTA, CDR2 FQGNSA. There are 14 residues in the CDR3. CDR3 in amino acids: CASSTTGIGETQYF. CDR3 nucleotides: TGTGCCAGCAGCACGACAGGGATCGGAGAGACCCAGTACTTC.

The gene calls are TRBV5-8 and TRBJ1-5; no definite D call. The germline CDR1 and CDR2 sequences are SGHTS and YDEGEE. V was pared by 2 bases and J by 7 bases, with 16 bases between. The CDR3 extends over 15 amino acids. CDR3 DNA: TGTGCCAGCAGCTTAGGAGTGGAGGTTGGGCAGCCCCAGCATTTT. As protein: CASSLGVEVGQPQHF.

The gene calls are TRBV13 and TRBJ1-3, with a weak D call TRBD1 (5 bases). The length of the CDR3 is 17 residues. Trimming took 5 bases from V and 2 from J, leaving 19 bases between them. Germline V gene lookup returns CDR1 PRHDT and CDR2 FYEKMQ (reference sequence). The CDR3 nucleotides are TGTGCCAGCAGCACCCAAGTAGCAGGGTGGGCTGGAAACACCATATATTTT. Encoded protein: CASSTQVAGWAGNTIYF.

The table lists this clone with many counts. The chain carries TRBV28 and TRBJ1-2; 10 bases match TRBD1. Germline CDR1 MDHEN, CDR2 SYDVKM. After removal of 3 bases from V and 7 bases from J, the junction contained 11 bases not matched to a gene. CDR3 length equals 16 residues. CDR3 nucleotides: TGTGCCAGCAGTTTTGTGACAGGGGGCGCGTCAGCTGGCTACACCTTC. It codes for CASSFVTGGASAGYTF.

The gene calls are TRBV3-1 (or the pseudogene TRBV3-2) and TRBJ1-5; D remains unclear. Germline CDR1 LGHDT, CDR2 YNNKEL (reference sequence). The V end lost 7 bases, the J end lost 1 base, and 26 bases lay between the germline ends. The length of the CDR3 is 19 residues. The CDR3 DNA reads TGTGCCAGCACCAAGGGAAAAGATATGGAGAGGGCAAGCAATCAGCCCCAGCATTTT. Protein sequence: CASTKGKDMERASNQPQHF.

V usage is TRBV30 and J usage is TRBJ2-5; 7 bases are a match to TRBD2. V dropped 4 bases and J dropped 5; count of bases not matched to a gene: 10. The CDR3 loop spans 14 amino acids. Germline V gives CDR1 GTSNPN, CDR2 SVGIG (reference sequence). The chain's CDR3 is CAWNLGGRWETQYF. The CDR3 DNA is TGTGCCTGGAATCTCGGCGGGAGATGGGAGACCCAGTACTTC. Combining the CDR3 with reference TRBV30 and TRBJ2-5 gives the whole variable domain SQTIHQWPATLVQPVGSPLSLECTVEGTSNPNLYWYRQAAGRGLQLLFYSVGIGQISSEVPQNLSASRPQDRQFILSSKKLLLSDSGFYLCAWNLGGRWETQYFGPGTRLLVL.

This chain connects TRBV3-1 (or the pseudogene TRBV3-2) to TRBJ1-2, with D tentatively TRBD1 (6 bases). The CDR3 spans 14 residues. The germline V gene encodes CDR1 LGHDT and CDR2 YNNKEL (reference sequence). Deletions cut 3 bases from V and 6 bases from J, with 14 bases between. CDR3 nucleotide sequence: TGTGCCAGCAGCCAGCCGACAGGATTCGATGGCTACACCTTC. It translates to CASSQPTGFDGYTF.

The rearrangement uses TRBV5-1 and TRBJ2-2; 7 positions match TRBD1. The CDR3 is made up of 15 amino acids. Germline loops: CDR1 SGHRS, CDR2 YFSETQ. V shed 5 bases, J shed 3 bases, and the junction held 7 bases outside the gene matches. CDR3 in DNA: TGCGCCAGCAGGTGGGGACAGAGAGACACCGGGGAGCTGTTTTTT. Its translation is CASRWGQRDTGELFF.

The chain combines TRBV7-2 with TRBJ2-2, with 8 bases that match TRBD1. CDR3 length: 16 amino acids. Germline values: CDR1 SGHTA, CDR2 FQGNSA. J was trimmed by 6 bases and V by 4 bases; bases with no gene match: 10. Here the CDR3 reads CASSSPGRGQAGELFF. For the CDR3, the DNA is TGTGCCAGCAGCTCCCCGGGCAGGGGGCAAGCCGGGGAGCTGTTTTTT.

V gene TRBV19 combines with J gene TRBJ1-2; TRBD1 matches at 8 bases. V lost 6 bases, J lost 1 base, and 1 base stayed unmatched. The V gene's germline CDR1 is LNHDA and CDR2 SQIVND (reference sequence). CDR3 size: 13 residues. The CDR3 DNA is TGTGCCAGTAGAGACAGGGGTAACTATGGCTACACCTTC. Residues: CASRDRGNYGYTF.

The CDR3 bases are TGTGCCAGCAGCAGAAAACCGCAGGGTAACTATGGCTACACCTTC. Its translation: CASSRKPQGNYGYTF. This sequence joins TRBV27 and TRBJ1-2; tentatively, D is TRBD1 (5 bases). The CDR3 runs 15 residues. V shed 6 bases and J shed 1 base, with 15 bases lying between them. The germline CDR1 and CDR2 sequences are MNHEY and SMNVEV (reference sequence).

The chain recombines TRBV7-9 with TRBJ2-1; 11 nucleotides line up with TRBD1. Per the germline V gene, CDR1 is SEHNR and CDR2 is FQNEAQ (reference sequence). The CDR3 has 15 amino acids. Trimming cost V 7 bases and J 5 bases; bases outside gene matches: 7. For the CDR3, the DNA is TGTGCCAGCACCATAAGGGACAGGGGGGACAATGAGCAGTTCTTC. As protein: CASTIRDRGDNEQFF.

The genes are TRBV20-1 and TRBJ2-3, with 8 nucleotides matching TRBD2. J gave up 4 bases and V 3 bases, and 9 bases lay outside the gene matches. The CDR3 covers 15 residues. Germline assignment: CDR1 DFQATT and CDR2 SNEGSKA (reference sequence). In DNA form, the CDR3 reads TGCAGTGCTAGTGGTTTTTTAGCGGGACCAGATACGCAGTATTTT. It translates to CSASGFLAGPDTQYF.

This clone showed up just a few times. This chain uses TRBV9 with TRBJ2-3, with a weak D call TRBD2 (6 bases). CDR1 is SGDLS, CDR2 YYNGEE, per germline. The CDR3 is 16 amino acids. The V gene lost 0 bases and the J gene lost 0 bases, with 11 bases spanning the gap. CDR3: CASSVGIAASTDTQYF. DNA for the CDR3: TGTGCCAGCAGCGTAGGTATAGCGGCTAGCACAGATACGCAGTATTTT. Combining the CDR3 with reference TRBV9 and TRBJ2-3 gives the whole variable domain DSGVTQTPKHLITATGQRVTLRCSPRSGDLSVYWYQQSLDQGLQFLIQYYNGEERAKGNILERFSAQQFPDLHSELNLSSLELGDSALYFCASSVGIAASTDTQYFGPGTRLTVL.

The CDR3 bases are TGTGCCAGCAGCGGTGGCGGAAACACTGAAGCTTTCTTT. Translation gives CASSGGGNTEAFF. The chain combines TRBV9 with TRBJ1-1; unclear D gene. The CDR3 spans 13 residues. Germline V gives CDR1 SGDLS, CDR2 YYNGEE. Between the trimmed V and J ends, which lost 3 bases and 2 bases, there was a span of 8 bases.

This rearrangement joins TRBV2 to TRBJ2-1; 7 nucleotides agree with TRBD2. This CDR3 is 15 amino acids long. Looked up from germline, CDR1 is SNHLY and CDR2 is FYNNEI. J gave up 0 bases and V 6 bases, and 5 bases lay outside the gene matches. The CDR3 sequence is CASSPSGNSYNEQFF. CDR3 coding DNA: TGTGCCAGCAGCCCTAGCGGCAACTCCTACAATGAGCAGTTCTTC.

V and J are TRBV19 and TRBJ2-5; 15 bases align to TRBD2. Germline V gene sequence: CDR1 LNHDA, CDR2 SQIVND (reference sequence). V was pared by 2 bases and J by 2 bases, with 6 bases of the junction left unmatched. This CDR3 is built from 18 residues. The CDR3 nucleotides read TGTGCCAGTAGTATACGGGGACTAGCGGGAGGCCCGCAAGAGACCCAGTACTTC. Its protein product is CASSIRGLAGGPQETQYF. Variable domain in full (rest from reference TRBV19 and TRBJ2-5): DGGITQSPKYLFRKEGQNVTLSCEQNLNHDAMYWYRQDPGQGLRLIYYSQIVNDFQKGDIAEGYSVSREKKESFPLTVTSAQKNPTAFYLCASSIRGLAGGPQETQYFGPGTRLLVL.

The chain links TRBV2 to TRBJ1-5; 8 positions match TRBD1. The CDR3 has 15 residues. From germline, CDR1 is SNHLY and CDR2 FYNNEI. The junction had 7 bases not matched to a gene; V was cut back by 8 bases and J by 1 base. CDR3 loop: CASGRTGLSNQPQHF. The DNA for the CDR3 is TGTGCCAGCGGCCGGACAGGGTTGAGCAATCAGCCCCAGCATTTT. The full variable domain, completed using reference TRBV2 and TRBJ1-5, is EPEVTQTPSHQVTQMGQEVILRCVPISNHLYFYWYRQILGQKVEFLVSFYNNEISEKSEIFDDQFSVERPDGSNFTLKIRSTKLEDSAMYFCASGRTGLSNQPQHFGDGTRLSIL.